The present entry profiles one T cell receptor (beta chain) with its context. The antigen it recognizes is unknown. No base-level quality is on record; no much larger clone is a single base apart. The cohort consisted of 666 healthy bone marrow donors. Cohort members were all nominally healthy when sampled, although unrecorded immune exposures were likely present. The donor was CMV seronegative and was included in the group of a few hundred seronegative cohort members. A peripheral blood sample was provided by each donor, and peripheral blood mononuclear cells were used for TCR beta sequencing. The Qiagen DNeasy Blood Extraction Kit was used to extract genomic DNA from the blood cell samples. The sample originates from a study of cytomegalovirus exposure and HLA in healthy donors (TCRdb year 2017). With respect to the entire study: An earlier analysis of some 600 of the donors reported under 300 Gb of sequence data and 95 million to 140 million unique TCR beta sequences obtained from about 200 million T cells. The number of typed donors differed by locus: about 620-640 for A, B, C, DRB1 and DQB1; approximately 520 for DQA1; 606 for DPA1; and roughly 450 for DPB1. Four to six DR-DQ haplotypes were handled as single units for association and clustering, since linkage in the cohort was strong. In a later analysis, previously published TCR beta repertoires from fewer than 750 donors were re-analyzed and high-resolution HLA genotyping was added so that TCR occurrence patterns could be studied. An earlier analysis of some 500 of the donors applied high-throughput TCR beta sequencing to assess whether each TCR beta V gene segment acted as functional or pseudogenic. In a later genetic analysis, genome-wide SNP genotypes for about three fifths of the roughly 670 donors were used, and that subset was treated as a discovery cohort. HLA typing covered class I and class II loci at four-digit resolution. The study profiled the T cell repertoires of some 610 subjects by immunosequencing and related them to cytomegalovirus serostatus. An early release that covered 640 HLA-typed donors contained approximately 300 gigabases of sequencing data and about 84 million unique TCR sequences. Rather than using new phenotypic data, the later analysis identified candidate immune exposures from TCR beta sequences and from how often those sequences occurred across donors. The genetic ancestry cluster associated with self-reported Caucasian donors included over 80% of the 398 genotyped donors. High-throughput TCR immunosequencing, statistical association of individual TCRs with disease status, and machine learning were combined to predict cytomegalovirus infection status. Donor age, sex, ethnicity and CMV serostatus were compiled together with the repertoire data. Along with the roughly 700-subject first cohort, a separate validation cohort of 120 different subjects was used. The study was designed to test whether signatures of past pathogen exposure could be identified by cataloging public T cell receptors. On average, about 240,000 unique TCR beta nucleotide sequences were sequenced per donor among about 400 genotyped donors of the cohort, with 15% to 20% of those sequences being non-productive. All discovery cohort repertoires had been generated using a single sequencing platform.

Looking up the germline V gene yields CDR1 SGHTS and CDR2 YDEGEE. The cysteine opens and the phenylalanine closes a CDR3 of 15 amino acids. The DNA shown is the 45-base CDR3, in frame from base 1. V is reduced by 4 bases and J by 0 bases, leaving a spacing of 13 bases between them. Study-wide findings and limitations: A further reported finding was that TCR beta sequences accurately predicted the HLA-A and HLA-B alleles for most subjects in the first cohort. The classifier was reported to diagnose cytomegalovirus status with high specificity and sensitivity in both the original and validation cohorts. The presence/absence analyses assumed that sequencing depth was roughly uniform across donors, and that assumption may not be true. At a false discovery rate of 0.05, a later analysis linked under 20,000 TCR beta sequences to specific HLA alleles. V-gene and J-gene trimming of TCR beta chains was associated with a missense DCLRE1C variant in a later genetic analysis, and the association was replicated in an independent cohort. According to the authors, the approach could potentially be generalized to other disease states and immunological phenotypes. In a later analysis, TCR association rates were found to vary across HLA loci, with the most associated TCRs seen for DRB1 alleles and the fewest for HLA-C alleles. In a later analysis, most CMV-associated TCR beta chains were found to appear HLA-restricted, with HLA associations seemingly driven largely by CMV exposure. HLA typing was unavailable for some donors at each locus, so association tests used only the typed subset. A total of 164 TCR beta chains were listed by the study as associated with cytomegalovirus. A few of the identified cytomegalovirus-associated TCR beta chains were confirmed in vitro to be specific for cytomegalovirus antigens. In an earlier analysis of some 540 of the donors, most TCR beta V segments appeared in productive rearrangements about 87% or about 30% of the time, broadly matching IMGT annotations. A group of highly shared sequence variants was considered likely to be a technical artifact of the sequencing pipeline. The 87-base-pair reads could not distinguish some IMGT-functional V segments, including TRBV6-2 and TRBV6-3, so those segments were excluded. According to a later analysis, parvovirus B19, influenza, CMV and Epstein-Barr virus appeared linked to several top co-occurrence clusters. A later genetic analysis reported fewer N-insertions in productive TCRs among donors in an Asian-associated ancestry cluster than the approximately 670-donor mean. About 15 rarely observed V segments, including chromosome 9 orphons, were excluded from the earlier analysis of about 500 of the donors because counts were too low. In this cohort, only TCR beta chains were sequenced, and detectable features were limited by the absence of alpha or paired-chain data. While some public TCRs were present in many individuals, most TCR sequences turned up only very rarely across donors. When HLA alleles, especially DR and DQ, strongly co-occurred, attributing TCR associations to individual alleles was difficult. The only immune exposure information available for the cohort was CMV serostatus. Linkage disequilibrium might explain the correlated functional status among segregating V segments, but an unknown experimental factor could not be excluded. Compared with equally common non-associated chains, HLA-associated TCR beta chains in a later analysis were more clonally expanded and had lower generation probabilities.

To prepare the library, the immunoSEQ multiplex PCR assay was applied. For the multiplex PCR, a mixture combining 60 forward primers for TCR Vbeta segments and 13 reverse primers for TCR Jbeta segments was used. The CDR3 region of rearranged TCR beta genes was amplified from genomic DNA by a multiplex PCR assay. The Illumina HiSeq System was used to sequence the amplified TCR beta libraries as 87-base-pair reads. In the authors' own workflow: A later analysis tallied around 82 million unique TCR beta chains across the approximately 670 repertoires, and some 10 million of those chains were shared by two or more donors. Raw reads were error-corrected and collapsed into unique sequences with a nearest-neighbor algorithm that merged closely related sequences to remove PCR and sequencing errors. Alignment of CDR3 sequences to IMGT reference sequences was used to assign V, D and J gene segments. For a sequence to be retained, a match of at least six nucleotides was required to both a V gene segment and a J gene segment. A rearrangement was called productive if the CDR3 had no stop codons and remained in frame with V and J, and every other rearrangement was called non-productive. Following IMGT convention, CDR3 was defined as the stretch from the second conserved V-encoded cysteine to the conserved J-encoded phenylalanine. Sequences without an unambiguous match to a single V gene segment were excluded from the earlier analysis of about 630 of the donors. An earlier analysis of 450 to 650 of the donors called V segments functional above 56.7% productive rearrangements and segregating when the between-donor standard deviation exceeded 5%. A statistical classification framework was built to diagnose cytomegalovirus status from the catalog of TCR beta chain sequences. In a later analysis, TCR nucleotide sequences were compared against IMGT/GENE-DB human TR gene sequences so that V and J genes could be assigned. In a later analysis, CDR3 sequences and most-parsimonious VDJ recombination scenarios were assigned using the TCRdist pipeline. In a later analysis, every TCR beta chain was defined by the combination of its CDR3 amino acid sequence and its V-gene family, and reads without a unique V-gene family were dropped. To address suspected cross-contamination and a sequencing artifact, a later analysis removed a few hundred highly shared, low-generation-probability nucleotide sequences. A later analysis calculated a clonal expansion index for each public chain from normalized within-repertoire ranks of inferred template counts. In a later analysis, generation probabilities were computed using a VDJ recombination model fitted to out-of-frame rearrangements, and the results were checked against IGoR. In a later analysis, hypergeometric tests were used to score TCR-TCR, TCR-HLA and TCR-CMV co-occurrence, with a repertoire-size bias correction applied to TCR pairs. In a later analysis, false discovery rates were estimated by permuting HLA or CMV assignments 20 times. A later analysis grouped co-occurring TCRs with DBSCAN, adding TCRdist sequence similarity when clustering within HLA-allele-positive subsets. Repertoires with fewer than 30,000 or more than 120,000 public chains, plus five repertoires with anomalous nucleotide sharing, were excluded from co-occurrence clustering. The table was pulled from immuneACCESS by TCRdb, which kept in-frame rearrangements only. Such tables lose some clones; where checked, under half of the loss comes from unresolved V genes, and the rest has no known cause. V and J calls plus clone size are reproduced from that table; the DNA served to infer D and trimming. Counted in this sample were about 90,000 clones; around 85% of them appeared once. Of the sample, around 3% falls within the top ten clones.

The chain links TRBV5-8 with TRBJ2-5; possibly the D gene is TRBD2, per 5 matching bases. This clonotype was sampled from a man aged 30 to 39 in good health and CMV-seronegative. Source material: PBMCs. The DNA sequence reads TGTGCCAGCAGCGCGGGCATTGATTACCAAGAGACCCAGTACTTC. Its amino acids are CASSAGIDYQETQYF.